This record covers a single TCR beta chain. What it binds is unknown. The CDR3 is 15 amino acids. Germline CDR1 and CDR2: LGHNA and YNFKEQ. J was trimmed by 4 bases and V by 3 bases; bases with no gene match: 7. The sample originates from a study of identical twins. TCRdb re-called the 5' RACE reads through MiXCR, storing one row per CDR3 protein. The sample includes hundreds of thousands of distinct CDR3 sequences, 20% to 25% of them seen just once. Overall study findings and caveats: Fewer insertions characterized abundant cord blood beta clonotypes, whereas memory repertoires showed none.

This same sample was also part of a study on T cells expressing NK-cell markers.

This TCR was sampled from a woman under 30 in good health. The gene calls are TRBV4-2 and TRBJ1-1, with 8 bases matching TRBD1. Sequences were obtained from CD4+ T cells sorted from blood. Here the CDR3 reads CASSHETGVGTEAFF. CDR3 in DNA: TGTGCCAGCAGCCACGAGACAGGGGTGGGCACTGAAGCTTTCTTT.